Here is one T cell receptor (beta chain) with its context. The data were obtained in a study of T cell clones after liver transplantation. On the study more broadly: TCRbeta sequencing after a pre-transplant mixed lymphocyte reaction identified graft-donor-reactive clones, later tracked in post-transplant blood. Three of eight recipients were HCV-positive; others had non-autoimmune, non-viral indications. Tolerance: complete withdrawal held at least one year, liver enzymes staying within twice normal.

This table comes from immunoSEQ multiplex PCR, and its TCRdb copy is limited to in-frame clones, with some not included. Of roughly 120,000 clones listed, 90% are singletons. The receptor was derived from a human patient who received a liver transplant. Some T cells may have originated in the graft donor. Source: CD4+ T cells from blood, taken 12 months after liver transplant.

As DNA, the CDR3 is TGTGCCAGCTCACCATCCCCCCATAACGACAGGGGAAGGGACGAGCAGTACTTC. As protein: CASSPSPHNDRGRDEQYF. The chain recombines TRBV18 with TRBJ2-7, with TRBD1 matching over 8 bases. The trim removed 2 bases at V and 5 bases at J, leaving 17 bases unmatched. The germline gives CDR1 KGHSH, CDR2 LQKENI. CDR3 size: 18 residues.